These T cell receptor beta chains were read from a single sample in a study of control samples from healthy donors and cancer patients. The method was immunoSEQ multiplex PCR; TCRdb's version includes in-frame clones alone and lacks a portion of them. The sample shows just over 30,000 clones, approximately 95% of them seen only once. The sample consisted of blood. The receptors come from a man aged 55 to 69 in good health. The conserved cysteine and the conserved F or W are not part of the CDR3 here. Each record gives: J gene, V gene, CDR3 protein.

J gene: TRBJ2-6
V gene: TRBV19
CDR3 protein: ASSIGPSGANVLT

J gene: TRBJ1-6
V gene: TRBV9
CDR3 protein: ASSVDLRGQGNNSPLH

J gene: TRBJ1-3
V gene: TRBV28
CDR3 protein: AVPGLSGNTIY

J gene: TRBJ2-3
V gene: TRBV5-5
CDR3 protein: ASSLVAGTDTQY

J gene: TRBJ2-7
V gene: TRBV12-5
CDR3 protein: ASGLVPGGLAGPLYEQY

J gene: TRBJ1-1
V gene: TRBV6-2/TRBV6-3
CDR3 protein: ASSSDRAQGDTEAF

J gene: TRBJ2-1
V gene: TRBV6-5
CDR3 protein: ASTPDAYNEQF

J gene: TRBJ2-7
V gene: TRBV20-1
CDR3 protein: SARTSYEQY

J gene: TRBJ1-5
V gene: TRBV12-3/TRBV12-4
CDR3 protein: ASSLDQPQH

J gene: TRBJ2-1
V gene: TRBV5-1
CDR3 protein: ASSPVTSGGAIEQF

J gene: TRBJ1-2
V gene: TRBV7-2
CDR3 protein: ASSPQGGSGYT

J gene: TRBJ1-2
V gene: TRBV7-2
CDR3 protein: ASSLGQGWFLYGYT

J gene: TRBJ1-5
V gene: TRBV19
CDR3 protein: ASRGAQYQPQH

J gene: TRBJ1-4
V gene: TRBV7-2
CDR3 protein: ASSFKGAGSNEKLF

J gene: TRBJ2-2
V gene: TRBV20-1
CDR3 protein: SARTTGELF

J gene: TRBJ2-2
V gene: TRBV6-2/TRBV6-3
CDR3 protein: ASSYYFAGVELF

J gene: TRBJ1-1
V gene: TRBV25-1
CDR3 protein: ASSLQGTGTEAF

J gene: TRBJ1-3
V gene: TRBV18
CDR3 protein: ASSPGTANTIY

J gene: TRBJ1-6
V gene: TRBV27
CDR3 protein: ASSLTGGFGGTYNSPLH

J gene: TRBJ1-1
V gene: TRBV19
CDR3 protein: ASSSSGGYGTEAF

J gene: TRBJ2-5
V gene: TRBV7-2
CDR3 protein: ASSPRRFSETQY

J gene: TRBJ2-7
V gene: TRBV7-9
CDR3 protein: ASSSIHRDRNYEQY

J gene: TRBJ2-5
V gene: TRBV5-8
CDR3 protein: ASSPPGEETQY

J gene: TRBJ2-3
V gene: TRBV23-1
CDR3 protein: ASPTRSRPDTQY

J gene: TRBJ2-5
V gene: TRBV19
CDR3 protein: ASSIQQGAQETQY

J gene: TRBJ1-1
V gene: TRBV2
CDR3 protein: ASSRDSNTEAF

J gene: TRBJ2-7
V gene: TRBV7-6
CDR3 protein: ASSLTQTGRGYEQY

J gene: TRBJ2-2
V gene: TRBV5-6
CDR3 protein: ASSPISRGDTGELF

J gene: TRBJ2-3
V gene: TRBV4-3
CDR3 protein: ASRPETGASTDTQY

J gene: TRBJ1-5
V gene: TRBV19
CDR3 protein: ASSWDRVNNQPQH

J gene: TRBJ2-7
V gene: TRBV14
CDR3 protein: ASSGPRPSEQY

J gene: TRBJ1-2
V gene: TRBV5-1
CDR3 protein: ASSLASGADYGYT

J gene: TRBJ2-7
V gene: TRBV4-1
CDR3 protein: ASSQVAGGASYEQY

J gene: TRBJ1-2
V gene: TRBV10-3
CDR3 protein: AISESPGYGYT

J gene: TRBJ1-6
V gene: TRBV11-2
CDR3 protein: ASSARQANNSPLH

J gene: TRBJ1-2
V gene: TRBV5-1
CDR3 protein: ASSLLQGDYGYT

J gene: TRBJ1-2
V gene: TRBV4-3
CDR3 protein: ASSQELPSNYGYT

J gene: TRBJ1-1
V gene: TRBV2
CDR3 protein: ASRGRTGEGAEAF

J gene: TRBJ1-4
V gene: TRBV7-2
CDR3 protein: ASSPRGPRSGTVEKLF

J gene: TRBJ1-5
V gene: TRBV10-2
CDR3 protein: ASSLDGAGTLPRSNQPQH

J gene: TRBJ1-4
V gene: TRBV27
CDR3 protein: ARGSNNEKLF

J gene: TRBJ1-2
V gene: TRBV6-2/TRBV6-3
CDR3 protein: ASSPRDPLNYGYT

J gene: TRBJ2-1
V gene: TRBV29-1
CDR3 protein: SVSGGAGGPGEQF

J gene: TRBJ1-1
V gene: TRBV18
CDR3 protein: ASSPLTRNTEAF

J gene: TRBJ1-5
V gene: TRBV7-2
CDR3 protein: ASRGQTNQPQH

J gene: TRBJ1-4
V gene: TRBV5-5
CDR3 protein: ASSVEVGKLF

J gene: TRBJ1-1
V gene: TRBV7-2
CDR3 protein: ASRIGLNTEAF

J gene: TRBJ1-1
V gene: TRBV2
CDR3 protein: ASSLGENTEAF

J gene: TRBJ1-3
V gene: TRBV7-2
CDR3 protein: ASSLGREGGNTIY

J gene: TRBJ2-1
V gene: TRBV7-2
CDR3 protein: ASSLPSAEQF

J gene: TRBJ2-3
V gene: TRBV2
CDR3 protein: ASAGASTDTQY

J gene: TRBJ2-3
V gene: TRBV6-5
CDR3 protein: ASSYSQVLDTQY

J gene: TRBJ1-6
V gene: TRBV5-5
CDR3 protein: ASSLGQLLSPLH

J gene: TRBJ1-2
V gene: TRBV15
CDR3 protein: ATSRDVRGTNYGYT